This entry lists 22 T cell receptor beta chains sequenced from one sample in a study of metastatic and nonmetastatic thyroid tumors. Thyroid surgery was performed in patients who had received no treatment beforehand. TCRdb recomputed clones from the PCR reads via MiXCR. The profile shows about 93,000 clones, 8% to 9.5% of them singletons. The sequenced material came from blood. These receptors all come from a female donor with papillary thyroid cancer or a benign thyroid nodule (not recorded which). Some clones in this sample may be carry-over from other donors' samples.

At least ten counts were recorded for this clone. V is TRBV7-3 and J is TRBJ2-1; D remains ambiguous. Trimming removed 5 bases at V and 0 bases at J, with 8 bases between. Germline V CDR1 and CDR2: SGHTA, FQGTGA. This CDR3 comprises 14 residues. CDR3 DNA sequence: TGTGCCAGCAGCCCCGGTTCCTCCTACAATGAGCAGTTCTTC. Its translation is CASSPGSSYNEQFF.

This clone was picked up many times. The chain has TRBV28 and TRBJ1-2; 8 nucleotides align to TRBD1. The CDR3 consists of 15 residues. The V gene's germline CDR1 is MDHEN and CDR2 SYDVKM. V shed 6 bases and J 5 bases; nucleotides not matched to a gene: 11. This CDR3 is CASSPTGVGGYGYTF. CDR3 sequence (DNA): TGTGCCAGCAGCCCGACAGGGGTCGGAGGGTATGGCTACACCTTC.

This clone was observed at least ten times. The rearrangement uses TRBV3-1 and TRBJ2-4; the D call may be TRBD1 or TRBD2 (5 bases each). The V gene lost 3 bases and the J gene lost 4 bases, with 10 bases spanning the gap. CDR3 length equals 14 residues. The V gene's germline CDR1 is LGHDT and CDR2 YNNKEL (reference sequence). The DNA for the CDR3 is TGTGCCAGCAGCCATGGGGGATTGAAAAACATTCAGTACTTC. Translated: CASSHGGLKNIQYF. The full variable domain, rest sourced from reference TRBV3-1 and TRBJ2-4, is DTAVSQTPKYLVTQMGNDKSIKCEQNLGHDTMYWYKQDSKKFLKIMFSYNNKELIINETVPNRFSPKSPDKAHLNLHINSLELGDSAVYFCASSHGGLKNIQYFGAGTRLSVL.

This clone has at least ten counts. This chain uses TRBV6-1 with TRBJ2-6; D perhaps matches TRBD2 (5 bases). Trimming shortened V by 7 bases and J by 2 bases, and 12 bases separated the two germline ends. The CDR3 covers 15 residues. CDR1 MNHNS and CDR2 SASEGT come from the germline V gene. CDR3 coding DNA: TGTGCCAGCACCCTGGGGAGTACTGGGGCCAACGTCCTGACTTTC. This encodes CASTLGSTGANVLTF.

In this sample, this clone is medium-sized. The same CDR3 also results from other DNA sequences found in this sample. The genes are TRBV6-4 and TRBJ2-1; perhaps TRBD1 as D (6 bases). This CDR3 comprises 15 residues. With 3 bases removed from V and 0 bases from J, the gap between germline ends came to 9 bases. CDR1 and CDR2 (germline): MRHNA, SNTAGT. This chain's CDR3 is CASSERGGSYNEQFF. CDR3 sequence (DNA): TGTGCCAGCAGTGAAAGAGGGGGCTCCTACAATGAGCAGTTCTTC.

At least ten counts were recorded for this clone. Its ends do not fully match the called genes, so a read error is possible. CDR3 loop: CASTSDETLSNEQFF. Here the CDR3 DNA reads TGTGCCAGCACCTCAGACGAAACCCTTTCCAATGAGCAGTTTTTC. This chain links TRBV7-8 with TRBJ2-1; no clear D. The CDR3 runs 15 residues. The germline V gene encodes CDR1 SGHVS and CDR2 FQNEAQ.

The sample holds many counts of this clone. Mismatch with germline at one junction end may stem from a read error. V gene TRBV2 combines with J gene TRBJ2-5; 12 bases agree with TRBD1. CDR1 SNHLY and CDR2 FYNNEI come from the germline V gene. The CDR3 contains 14 residues. In nucleotides, the CDR3 is TGTGCCAGCAGTGGGGACAGGGGGCAAAAGACCCAGCACTTC. Protein: CASSGDRGQKTQHF.

Ten or more counts support this clone. V is TRBV7-6 and J is TRBJ2-7, with D perhaps being TRBD1 or TRBD2 (6 bases each). There are 13 residues in the CDR3. Germline CDR1 and CDR2: SGHVS and FNYEAQ. With 5 bases removed from V and 2 bases from J, the gap between germline ends came to 10 bases. The CDR3 loop is CASSVRDTYEQYF. CDR3 nucleotides: TGTGCCAGCAGCGTGCGGGACACCTACGAGCAGTACTTC.

This clone showed up many times. Other DNA sequences in this specimen translate into the identical CDR3. This sequence joins TRBV18 and TRBJ2-5; no firm D call. CDR1 and CDR2 from the germline V gene are KGHSH and LQKENI. The CDR3 length is 13 residues. Trimming removed 2 bases at V and 2 bases at J, with 6 bases between. The CDR3 reads CASSPNSQETQYF. The CDR3 DNA reads TGTGCCAGCTCACCAAATTCGCAAGAGACCCAGTACTTC.

Comments on this clone: This sequence may be a read error, since a much larger clone differs from it by one base. Likely a read error: the CDR3 ends without its conserved phenylalanine or tryptophan. The genes are TRBV27 and TRBJ2-5, with TRBD2 matching 12 bases. Germline V CDR1 and CDR2: MNHEY, SMNVEV (reference sequence). The CDR3 is 17 residues long. Germline trimming cut 3 bases from V and 6 bases from J; bases unmatched to any gene: 11. The CDR3 protein is CASSFLFPSGGAKTQYL. The CDR3 region has the DNA TGTGCCAGCAGTTTTCTGTTCCCTAGCGGGGGGGCAAAGACCCAGTACCTC.

In this sample, this clone turned up many times. This rearrangement joins TRBV25-1 to TRBJ2-1; no firm D call. CDR3 size: 12 residues. In germline, CDR1 is MGHDK, CDR2 SYGVNS. Trimming shortened V by 3 bases and J by 8 bases, and 8 bases separated the two germline ends. CDR3 nucleotides: TGTGCCAGCAGTGAGAGGATCCATGAGCAGTTCTTC. It yields the protein CASSERIHEQFF.

The table lists this clone with many counts. This chain uses TRBV6-1 with TRBJ1-5; 7 bases agree with TRBD1. V was clipped by 2 bases and J by 2 bases; unmatched bases: 6. This CDR3 is built from 16 residues. Germline V lookup: CDR1 MNHNS, CDR2 SASEGT. The CDR3 reads CASSEWIDRGNQPQHF. In DNA form, the CDR3 reads TGTGCCAGCAGTGAATGGATCGACAGGGGCAATCAGCCCCAGCATTTT.

For this clone: With a much larger clone just one base away, this may be a read error. The J gene is TRBJ1-6, the V gene TRBV7-2; D possibly corresponds to TRBD1 (5 bases). The V gene lost 8 bases and the J gene lost 4 bases, with 30 bases spanning the gap. Germline V gene sequence: CDR1 SGHTA, CDR2 FQGNSA. This CDR3 has 20 amino acids. CDR3 DNA: TGTGCCAGCGGAGAGGGGAAACAAGGAAATTCGGACCGGTATAATTCACCCCTCCACTTT. It specifies CASGEGKQGNSDRYNSPLHF.

Many counts were recorded for this clone. This chain joins TRBV7-9 and TRBJ2-7; TRBD1 aligns across 12 bases. The CDR3 is 14 amino acids. Germline assignment: CDR1 SEHNR and CDR2 FQNEAQ (reference sequence). V lost 6 bases, J lost 5 bases, and 5 bases stayed unmatched. CDR3 sequence: CASRRDRGQNEQYF. In DNA, the CDR3 is TGTGCCAGCAGAAGGGACAGGGGGCAGAACGAGCAGTACTTC. Full variable domain (missing parts from reference TRBV7-9 and TRBJ2-7): DTGVSQNPRHKITKRGQNVTFRCDPISEHNRLYWYRQTLGQGPEFLTYFQNEAQLEKSRLLSDRFSAERPKGSFSTLEIQRTEQGDSAMYLCASRRDRGQNEQYFGPGTRLTVT.

This clone was detected ten times or more. V and J are TRBV10-3 and TRBJ2-5; possible D gene TRBD1, 5 bases. With 7 bases removed from V and 0 bases from J, the gap between germline ends came to 9 bases. Germline V lookup: CDR1 ENHRY, CDR2 SYGVKD. The CDR3 loop spans 13 amino acids. DNA of the CDR3: TGTGCCATCAAGGGGCAGCACCAAGAGACCCAGTACTTC. Its translation is CAIKGQHQETQYF.

This clone was counted at least ten times. At the DNA level, this CDR3 is encoded by other sequences in the same sample as well. This chain links TRBV6-1 with TRBJ1-5; possible D gene TRBD1, 5 bases. The CDR3 length is 14 residues. Germline V gives CDR1 MNHNS, CDR2 SASEGT. The ends were cut back, 0 bases at V and 7 bases at J, with 10 bases in the middle. CDR3 bases: TGTGCCAGCAGTGAAGCATTGGACAACCAGCCCCAGCATTTT. It yields the protein CASSEALDNQPQHF.

This clone was found many times. This sample also contains other DNA sequences that code for the same CDR3. The chain employs TRBV5-1 and TRBJ2-1, with 9 nucleotides matching TRBD2. This CDR3 comprises 14 residues. J lost 9 bases, V lost 4 bases, and 8 bases had no gene match. CDR1 SGHRS and CDR2 YFSETQ come from the germline V gene. This chain's CDR3 is CASSISGGPLEQFF. The DNA for the CDR3 is TGCGCCAGCAGCATTAGCGGGGGTCCCCTTGAGCAGTTCTTC.

The sample holds many counts of this clone. V gene TRBV7-9 combines with J gene TRBJ1-2, with D unclear. Germline CDR1 SEHNR, CDR2 FQNEAQ (reference sequence). The V gene lost 5 bases and the J gene lost 2 bases, with 9 bases spanning the gap. This CDR3 contains 13 residues. CDR3 nucleotide sequence: TGTGCCAGCAGCCCTGACAAGAACTATGGCTACACCTTC. The encoded protein is CASSPDKNYGYTF.

The V and J genes are TRBV11-2 and TRBJ2-3; 12 nucleotides match TRBD2. V was clipped by 4 bases and J by 4 bases; unmatched bases: 6. Germline V CDR1 and CDR2: SGHAT, FQNNGV. The CDR3 consists of 16 residues. CDR3 DNA sequence: TGTGCCAGCAGCTCGGTCCTAGCGGGGGGGGCAGATACGCAGTATTTT. Protein: CASSSVLAGGADTQYF. Full variable domain (missing parts from reference TRBV11-2 and TRBJ2-3): EAGVAQSPRYKIIEKRQSVAFWCNPISGHATLYWYQQILGQGPKLLIQFQNNGVVDDSQLPKDRFSAERLKGVDSTLKIQPAKLEDSAVYLCASSSVLAGGADTQYFGPGTRLTVL.

This clone was seen ten or more times. The chain joins TRBV12-5 to TRBJ1-2; 10 positions agree with TRBD1. The CDR3 contains 11 residues. From germline, CDR1 is LGHNT and CDR2 FRNRAP. With 4 bases clipped from V and 13 bases from J, the junction kept 3 bases outside the gene matches. The CDR3 nucleotides are TGTGCTAGTGGTTGGGGACAGGGGTTCACCTTC. Its translation: CASGWGQGFTF.

This clone was picked up many times. CDR3 nucleotide sequence: TGCGCCAGCAGCTTGGCCGGGACAGGGGGCGCCACCGGGGAGCTGTTTTTT. Its protein product is CASSLAGTGGATGELFF. The chain joins TRBV5-1 to TRBJ2-2, with TRBD1 identical over 12 bases. V trimming: 0 bases; J trimming: 4 bases; junction bases outside the gene matches: 4. This CDR3 has 17 amino acids. Germline-derived CDR1 and CDR2 are SGHRS and YFSETQ.

This clone came up many times. This chain joins TRBV9 and TRBJ2-7, with TRBD2 matching over 7 bases. Germline CDR1 reads SGDLS; CDR2 reads YYNGEE. The CDR3 totals 14 residues. V trimming: 0 bases; J trimming: 7 bases; junction bases outside the gene matches: 7. CDR3 sequence: CASSVAPGEGEQYF. CDR3 in DNA: TGTGCCAGCAGCGTAGCCCCGGGGGAGGGGGAGCAGTACTTC.